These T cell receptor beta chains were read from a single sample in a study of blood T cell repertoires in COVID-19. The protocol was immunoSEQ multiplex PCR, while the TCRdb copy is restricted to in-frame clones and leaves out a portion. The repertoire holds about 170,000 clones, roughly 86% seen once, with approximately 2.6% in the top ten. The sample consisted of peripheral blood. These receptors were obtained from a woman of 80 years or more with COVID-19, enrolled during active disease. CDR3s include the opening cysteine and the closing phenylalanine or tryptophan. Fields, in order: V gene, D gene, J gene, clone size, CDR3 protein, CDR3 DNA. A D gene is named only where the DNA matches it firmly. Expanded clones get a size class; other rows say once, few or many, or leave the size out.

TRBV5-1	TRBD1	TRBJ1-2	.	CASSSRQGSNYGYTF	TGCGCCAGCAGCTCCCGACAGGGTTCTAACTATGGCTACACCTTC
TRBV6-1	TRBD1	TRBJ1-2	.	CASSENLGGLVYGYTF	TGTGCCAGCAGTGAAAATTTAGGGGGCTTAGTCTATGGCTACACCTTC
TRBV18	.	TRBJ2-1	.	CASSLNQAYNEQFF	TGTGCCAGCTCCCTAAACCAGGCGTACAATGAGCAGTTCTTC
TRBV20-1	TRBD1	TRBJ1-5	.	CSARRDSPQHF	TGCAGTGCTAGAAGGGACAGCCCTCAGCATTTT
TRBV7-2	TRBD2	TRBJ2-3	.	CASSSTSGGIGTDTQYF	TGTGCCAGCAGCTCCACTAGCGGGGGAATTGGTACAGATACGCAGTATTTT
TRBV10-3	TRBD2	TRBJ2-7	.	CAITPSGGPLGQYF	TGTGCCATCACCCCTAGCGGGGGTCCCCTGGGGCAGTACTTC
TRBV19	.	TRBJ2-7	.	CASSTAGQPSYEQYF	TGTGCCAGTAGTACCGCGGGACAGCCATCCTACGAGCAGTACTTC
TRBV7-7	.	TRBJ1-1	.	CASSRLVEGTEAFF	TGTGCTAGCAGCCGCCTTGTTGAGGGAACTGAAGCTTTCTTT
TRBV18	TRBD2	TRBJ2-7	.	CASSPSGLAGPSSYEQYF	TGTGCCAGCTCACCGTCGGGACTAGCGGGACCCTCCTCCTACGAGCAGTACTTC
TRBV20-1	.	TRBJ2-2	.	CSASERRTGELFF	TGCAGTGCTAGTGAGCGGCGGACCGGGGAGCTGTTTTTT
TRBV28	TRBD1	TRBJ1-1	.	CASSPGQRLRAFF	TGTGCCAGCAGCCCGGGACAGCGGTTGAGAGCTTTCTTT
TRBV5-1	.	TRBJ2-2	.	CASSLERPHTGELFF	TGCGCCAGCAGCTTGGAGCGACCTCACACCGGGGAGCTGTTTTTT
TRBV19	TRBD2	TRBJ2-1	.	CASSRLAGDDEQFF	TGTGCCAGTAGCAGACTAGCGGGAGACGATGAGCAGTTCTTC
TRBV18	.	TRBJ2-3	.	CASSPWRDPDTQYF	TGTGCCAGCTCACCTTGGAGGGACCCAGATACGCAGTATTTT
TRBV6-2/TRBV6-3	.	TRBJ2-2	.	CASSLQGGDGELFF	TGTGCCAGCAGCCTACAGGGAGGGGACGGGGAGCTGTTTTTT
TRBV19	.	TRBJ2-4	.	CASVAQDKNIQYF	TGTGCCTCGGTCGCGCAAGACAAAAACATTCAGTACTTC
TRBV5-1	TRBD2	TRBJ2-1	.	CASSPRLAGGAIVEQFF	TGCGCCAGCAGCCCACGACTAGCGGGAGGTGCAATCGTTGAGCAGTTCTTC
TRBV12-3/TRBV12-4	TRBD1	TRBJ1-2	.	CASSKDRAYGYTF	TGTGCCAGCAGCAAAGACAGGGCCTACGGCTACACCTTC
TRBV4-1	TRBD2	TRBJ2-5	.	CASSQAIIAGEETQYF	TGCGCCAGCAGCCAAGCGATAATAGCGGGTGAAGAGACCCAGTACTTC
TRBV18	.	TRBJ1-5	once	CASSQTTGSVQAQHF	TGTGCCAGCTCACAAACGACAGGATCCGTCCAGGCCCAGCATTTT
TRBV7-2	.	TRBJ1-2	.	CASSLGSGAGGYTF	TGTGCCAGCAGCTTAGGTTCAGGGGCTGGAGGCTACACCTTC
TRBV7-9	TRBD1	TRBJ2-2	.	CASSLWDRVTGELFF	TGTGCCAGCAGCTTGTGGGACAGGGTCACCGGGGAGCTGTTTTTT
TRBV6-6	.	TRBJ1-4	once	CASSGRGNEKLFF	TGTGCCAGCAGTGGGAGGGGTAATGAAAAACTGTTTTTT
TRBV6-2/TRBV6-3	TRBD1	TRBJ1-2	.	CASSYSNPDRAYGYTF	TGTGCCAGCAGTTACTCGAACCCGGACAGGGCCTATGGCTACACCTTC
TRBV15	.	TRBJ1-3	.	CATSRARNTIYF	TGTGCCACCAGCAGAGCTAGAAACACCATATATTTT
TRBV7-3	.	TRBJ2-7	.	CASSSTPGEQYF	TGTGCCAGCAGCTCAACCCCCGGCGAGCAGTACTTC
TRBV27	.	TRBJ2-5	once	CASRPTGVETQYF	TGTGCCAGCAGACCAACGGGGGTCGAGACCCAGTACTTC
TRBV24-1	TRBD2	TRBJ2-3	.	CATSDPGTAIIAGGSTDTQYF	TGTGCCACCAGTGACCCCGGGACAGCGATAATAGCGGGGGGATCCACAGATACGCAGTATTTT
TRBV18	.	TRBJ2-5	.	CASSPRPGGQETQYF	TGTGCCAGCTCACCTCGGCCAGGGGGGCAAGAGACCCAGTACTTC
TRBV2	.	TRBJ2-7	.	CASSEDRFYEQYF	TGTGCCAGCAGTGAAGACAGGTTCTACGAGCAGTACTTC
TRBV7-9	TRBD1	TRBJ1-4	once	CASSLGLQGRREKLFF	TGTGCCAGCAGCTTAGGTTTACAGGGGAGGAGAGAAAAACTGTTTTTT
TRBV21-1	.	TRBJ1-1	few	CASAARNTGNTEAFF	TGTGCCAGCGCAGCGAGGAATACAGGGAACACTGAAGCTTTCTTT
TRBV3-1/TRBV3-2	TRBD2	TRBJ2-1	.	CASSHGTSGYNEQFF	TGTGCCAGCAGCCACGGGACTAGCGGTTACAATGAGCAGTTCTTC
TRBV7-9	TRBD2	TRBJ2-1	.	CASSPLAGGNYNEQFF	TGTGCCAGCAGCCCGCTAGCGGGAGGCAACTACAATGAGCAGTTCTTC
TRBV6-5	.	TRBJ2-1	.	CASRAILANNEQFF	TGTGCCAGCAGAGCCATACTAGCAAACAATGAGCAGTTCTTC
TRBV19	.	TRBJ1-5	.	CASSIGDVRGQPQHF	TGTGCCAGTAGTATCGGGGATGTACGGGGTCAGCCCCAGCATTTT
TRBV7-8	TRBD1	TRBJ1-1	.	CASSQGARSLNTEAFF	TGTGCCAGCAGCCAGGGGGCGCGGTCCCTCAACACTGAAGCTTTCTTT
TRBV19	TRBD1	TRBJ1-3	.	CASPGTGTDGNTIYF	TGTGCCAGTCCGGGGACAGGGACTGACGGAAACACCATATATTTT
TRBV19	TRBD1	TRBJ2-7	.	CASSPSGQGIYEQYF	TGTGCCAGTAGTCCCTCGGGACAGGGAATATACGAGCAGTACTTC
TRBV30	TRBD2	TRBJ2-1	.	CAQTSGGGSEQFF	TGTGCCCAAACTAGCGGGGGGGGCAGTGAGCAGTTCTTC